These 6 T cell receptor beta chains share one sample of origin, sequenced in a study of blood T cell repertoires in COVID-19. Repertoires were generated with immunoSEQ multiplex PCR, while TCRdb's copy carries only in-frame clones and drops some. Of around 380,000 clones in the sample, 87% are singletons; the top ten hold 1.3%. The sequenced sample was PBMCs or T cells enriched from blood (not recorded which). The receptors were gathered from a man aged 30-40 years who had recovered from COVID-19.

The CDR3 region is CASRSQGNEQFF. The DNA for the CDR3 is TGTGCCAGTAGGTCACAGGGCAATGAGCAGTTCTTC. V is TRBV19 and J is TRBJ2-1; a possible D gene is TRBD1 (6 bases). Trimming shortened V by 6 bases and J by 6 bases, and 9 bases separated the two germline ends. Germline-derived CDR1 and CDR2 are LNHDA and SQIVND (reference sequence). CDR3 size: 12 residues.

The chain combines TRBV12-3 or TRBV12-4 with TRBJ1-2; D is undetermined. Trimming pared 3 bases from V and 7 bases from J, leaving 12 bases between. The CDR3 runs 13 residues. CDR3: CASSFLGTPGYTF. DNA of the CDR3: TGTGCCAGCAGTTTTCTCGGTACTCCTGGCTACACCTTC.

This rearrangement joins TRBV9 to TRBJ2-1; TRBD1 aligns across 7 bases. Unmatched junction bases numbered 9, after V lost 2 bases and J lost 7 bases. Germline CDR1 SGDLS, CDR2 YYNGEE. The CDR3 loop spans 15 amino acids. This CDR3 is CASSVSGTVLNEQFF. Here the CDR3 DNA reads TGTGCCAGCAGCGTCTCCGGGACAGTCCTAAATGAGCAGTTCTTC.

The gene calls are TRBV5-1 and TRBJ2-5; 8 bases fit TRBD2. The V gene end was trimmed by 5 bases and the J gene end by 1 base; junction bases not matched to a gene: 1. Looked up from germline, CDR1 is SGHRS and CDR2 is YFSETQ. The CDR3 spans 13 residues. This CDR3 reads CASRTSGQETQYF. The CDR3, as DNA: TGCGCCAGCAGAACTAGCGGCCAAGAGACCCAGTACTTC.

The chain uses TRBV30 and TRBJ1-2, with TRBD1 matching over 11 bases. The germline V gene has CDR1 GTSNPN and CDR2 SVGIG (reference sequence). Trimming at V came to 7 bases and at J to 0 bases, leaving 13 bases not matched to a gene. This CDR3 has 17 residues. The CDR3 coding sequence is TGTGCCTCCTATTTCGGCGGGACAGGGGGGCCTAACTATGGCTACACCTTC. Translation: CASYFGGTGGPNYGYTF.

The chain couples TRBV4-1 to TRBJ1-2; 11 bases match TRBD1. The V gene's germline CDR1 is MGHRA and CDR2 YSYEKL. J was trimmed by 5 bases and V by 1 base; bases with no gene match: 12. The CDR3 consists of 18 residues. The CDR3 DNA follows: TGCGCCAGCAGCCAAGGGGCTGTCGGGACAGGGGGTCAATATGGCTACACCTTC. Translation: CASSQGAVGTGGQYGYTF.